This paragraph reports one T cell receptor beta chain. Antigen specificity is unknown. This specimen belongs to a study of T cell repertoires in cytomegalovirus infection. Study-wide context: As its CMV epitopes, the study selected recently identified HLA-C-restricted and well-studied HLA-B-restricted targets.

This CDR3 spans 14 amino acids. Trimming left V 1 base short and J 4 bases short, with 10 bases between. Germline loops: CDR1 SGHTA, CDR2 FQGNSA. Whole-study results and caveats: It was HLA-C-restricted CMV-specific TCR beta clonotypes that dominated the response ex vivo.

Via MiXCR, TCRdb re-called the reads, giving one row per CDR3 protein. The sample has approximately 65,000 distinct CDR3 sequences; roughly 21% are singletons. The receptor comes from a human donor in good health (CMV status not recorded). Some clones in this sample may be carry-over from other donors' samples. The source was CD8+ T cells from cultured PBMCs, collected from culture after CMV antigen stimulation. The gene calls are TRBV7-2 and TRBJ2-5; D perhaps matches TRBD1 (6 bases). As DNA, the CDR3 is TGTGCCAGCAGCTTAGAACAGGGTGGAGAGACCCAGTACTTC. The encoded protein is CASSLEQGGETQYF.